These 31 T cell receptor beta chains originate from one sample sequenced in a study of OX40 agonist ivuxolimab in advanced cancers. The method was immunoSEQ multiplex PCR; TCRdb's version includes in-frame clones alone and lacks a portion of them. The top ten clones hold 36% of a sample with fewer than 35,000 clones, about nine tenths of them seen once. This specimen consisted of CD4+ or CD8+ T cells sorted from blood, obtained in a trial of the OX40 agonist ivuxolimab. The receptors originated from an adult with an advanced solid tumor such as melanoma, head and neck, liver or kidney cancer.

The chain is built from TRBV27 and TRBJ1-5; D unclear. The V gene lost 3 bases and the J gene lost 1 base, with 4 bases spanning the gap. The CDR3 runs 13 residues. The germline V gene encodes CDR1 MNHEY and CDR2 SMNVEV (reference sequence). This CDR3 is CASSFVSNQPQHF. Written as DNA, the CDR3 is TGTGCCAGCAGTTTCGTAAGCAATCAGCCCCAGCATTTT.

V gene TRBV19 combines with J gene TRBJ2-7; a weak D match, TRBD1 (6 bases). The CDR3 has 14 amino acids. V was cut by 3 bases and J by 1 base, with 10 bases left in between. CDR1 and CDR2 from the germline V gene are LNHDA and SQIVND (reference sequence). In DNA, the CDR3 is TGTGCCAGTAGTATGGTCCAGGGGTCCTACGAGCAGTACTTC. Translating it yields CASSMVQGSYEQYF.

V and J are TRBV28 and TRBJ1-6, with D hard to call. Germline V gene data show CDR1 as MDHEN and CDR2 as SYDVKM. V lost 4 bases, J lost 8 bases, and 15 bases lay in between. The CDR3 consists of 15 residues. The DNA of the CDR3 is TGTGCCAGCAGTTCGGACCTATTTGGGGATTCACCCCTCCACTTT. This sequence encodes CASSSDLFGDSPLHF. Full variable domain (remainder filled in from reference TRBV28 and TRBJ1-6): DVKVTQSSRYLVKRTGEKVFLECVQDMDHENMFWYRQDPGLGLRLIYFSYDVKMKEKGDIPEGYSVSREKKERFSLILESASTNQTSMYLCASSSDLFGDSPLHFGNGTRLTVT.

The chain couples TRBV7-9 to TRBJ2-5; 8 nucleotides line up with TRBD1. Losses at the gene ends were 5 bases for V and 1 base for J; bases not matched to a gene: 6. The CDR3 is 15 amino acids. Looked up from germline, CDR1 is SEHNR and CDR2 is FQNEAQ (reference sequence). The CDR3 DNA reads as TGTGCCAGCAGCCCTCGGGACAGGCGCCAAGAGACCCAGTACTTC. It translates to CASSPRDRRQETQYF.

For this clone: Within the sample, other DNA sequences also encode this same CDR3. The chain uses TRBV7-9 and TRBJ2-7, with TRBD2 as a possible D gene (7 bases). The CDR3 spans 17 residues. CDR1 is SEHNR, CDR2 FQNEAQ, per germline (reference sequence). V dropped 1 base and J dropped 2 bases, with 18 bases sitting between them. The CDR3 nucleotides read TGTGCCAGCAGCTTAGAGGGGGGGGACGGGGGGACCTACGAGCAGTACTTC. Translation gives CASSLEGGDGGTYEQYF.

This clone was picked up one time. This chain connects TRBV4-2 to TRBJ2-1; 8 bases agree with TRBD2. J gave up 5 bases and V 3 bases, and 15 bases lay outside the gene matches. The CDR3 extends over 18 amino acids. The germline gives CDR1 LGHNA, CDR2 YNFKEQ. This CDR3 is CASSHRGAAAGDHNEQFF. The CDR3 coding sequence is TGTGCCAGCAGCCACCGTGGGGCCGCAGCGGGGGACCACAATGAGCAGTTCTTC.

The CDR3 spells CASSFTSEQFF. CDR3 DNA sequence: TGTGCCAGCAGCTTCACTTCTGAGCAGTTCTTC. The J gene is TRBJ2-1, the V gene TRBV5-6; D remains ambiguous. The CDR3 extends over 11 amino acids. V lost 2 bases to trimming and J lost 9 bases, with 6 bases between them. In germline, CDR1 is SGHDT, CDR2 YYEEEE.

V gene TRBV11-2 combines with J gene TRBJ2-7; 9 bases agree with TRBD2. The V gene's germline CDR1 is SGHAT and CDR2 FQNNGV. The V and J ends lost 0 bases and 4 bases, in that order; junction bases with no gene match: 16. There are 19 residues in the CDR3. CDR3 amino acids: CASSLDSHIGGRAAYEQYF. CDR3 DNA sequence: TGTGCCAGCAGCTTAGATTCCCATATTGGCGGGAGGGCCGCGTACGAGCAGTACTTC. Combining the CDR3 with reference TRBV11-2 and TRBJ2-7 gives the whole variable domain EAGVAQSPRYKIIEKRQSVAFWCNPISGHATLYWYQQILGQGPKLLIQFQNNGVVDDSQLPKDRFSAERLKGVDSTLKIQPAKLEDSAVYLCASSLDSHIGGRAAYEQYFGPGTRLTVT.

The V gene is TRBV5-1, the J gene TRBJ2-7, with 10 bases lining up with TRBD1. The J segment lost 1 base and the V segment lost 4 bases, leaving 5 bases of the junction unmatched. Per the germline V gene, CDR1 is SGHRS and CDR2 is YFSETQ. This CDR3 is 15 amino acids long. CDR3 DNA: TGCGCCAGCAGCCCGACAGGGGGCGGTTCCTACGAGCAGTACTTC. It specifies CASSPTGGGSYEQYF.

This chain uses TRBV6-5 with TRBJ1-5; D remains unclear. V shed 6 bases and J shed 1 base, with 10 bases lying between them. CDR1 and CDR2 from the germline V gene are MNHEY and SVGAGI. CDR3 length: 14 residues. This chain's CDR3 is CASSPDWSNQPQHF. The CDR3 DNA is TGTGCCAGCAGCCCAGACTGGAGCAATCAGCCCCAGCATTTT.

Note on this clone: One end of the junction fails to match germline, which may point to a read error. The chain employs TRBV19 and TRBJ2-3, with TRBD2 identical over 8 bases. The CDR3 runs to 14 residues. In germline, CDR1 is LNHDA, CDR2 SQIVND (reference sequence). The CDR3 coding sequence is TGTACCAGTAGTATAATGAGCGGGAGTAGTACGCAGTATTTT. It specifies CTSSIMSGSSTQYF.

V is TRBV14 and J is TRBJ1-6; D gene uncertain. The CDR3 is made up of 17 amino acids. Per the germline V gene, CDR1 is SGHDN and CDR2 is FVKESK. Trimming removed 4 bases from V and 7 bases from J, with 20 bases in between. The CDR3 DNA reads TGTGCCAGCAGCCTTACCCGACTAAATACCGGGAATTCACCCCTCCACTTT. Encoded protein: CASSLTRLNTGNSPLHF. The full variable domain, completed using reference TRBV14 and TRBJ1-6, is EAGVTQFPSHSVIEKGQTVTLRCDPISGHDNLYWYRRVMGKEIKFLLHFVKESKQDESGMPNNRFLAERTGGTYSTLKVQPAELEDSGVYFCASSLTRLNTGNSPLHFGNGTRLTVT.

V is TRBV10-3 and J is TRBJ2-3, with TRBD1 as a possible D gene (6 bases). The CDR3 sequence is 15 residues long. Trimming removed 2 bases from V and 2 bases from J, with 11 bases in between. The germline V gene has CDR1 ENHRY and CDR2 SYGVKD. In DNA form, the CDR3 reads TGTGCCATCAGTGAGGTGGGGGCCTCCACAGATACGCAGTATTTT. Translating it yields CAISEVGASTDTQYF.

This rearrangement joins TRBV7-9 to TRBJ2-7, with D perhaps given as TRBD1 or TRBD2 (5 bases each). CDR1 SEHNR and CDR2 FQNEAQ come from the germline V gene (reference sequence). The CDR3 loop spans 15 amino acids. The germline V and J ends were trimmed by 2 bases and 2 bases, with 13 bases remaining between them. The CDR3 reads CASSLLAGRTYEQYF. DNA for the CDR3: TGTGCCAGCAGCTTATTGGCAGGGAGAACCTACGAGCAGTACTTC.

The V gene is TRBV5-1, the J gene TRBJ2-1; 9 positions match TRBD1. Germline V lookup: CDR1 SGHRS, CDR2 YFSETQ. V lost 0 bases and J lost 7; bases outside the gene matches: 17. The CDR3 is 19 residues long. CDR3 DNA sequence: TGCGCCAGCAGCTTGGGGACAGGGGTTACGATTCCTTTGAGTAATGAGCAGTTCTTC. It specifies CASSLGTGVTIPLSNEQFF.

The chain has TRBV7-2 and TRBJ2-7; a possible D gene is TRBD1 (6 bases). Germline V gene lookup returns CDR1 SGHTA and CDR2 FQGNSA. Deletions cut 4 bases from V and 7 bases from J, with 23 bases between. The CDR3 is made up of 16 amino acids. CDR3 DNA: TGTGCCAGCAGCTCTACGACAGGCCCACCGCCGCGGGAGCAGTACTTC. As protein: CASSSTTGPPPREQYF.

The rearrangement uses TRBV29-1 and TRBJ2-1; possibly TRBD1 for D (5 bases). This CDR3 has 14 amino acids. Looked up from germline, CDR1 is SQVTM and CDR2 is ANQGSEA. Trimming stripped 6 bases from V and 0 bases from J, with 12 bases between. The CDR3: CSVWGGNSYNEQFF. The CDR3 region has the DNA TGCAGCGTGTGGGGCGGAAACTCCTACAATGAGCAGTTCTTC.

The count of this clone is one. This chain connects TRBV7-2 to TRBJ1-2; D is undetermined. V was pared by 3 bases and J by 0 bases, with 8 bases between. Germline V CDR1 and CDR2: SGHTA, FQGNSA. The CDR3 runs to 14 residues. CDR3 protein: CASSFQEANYGYTF. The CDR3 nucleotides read TGTGCCAGCAGCTTCCAAGAAGCTAACTATGGCTACACCTTC.

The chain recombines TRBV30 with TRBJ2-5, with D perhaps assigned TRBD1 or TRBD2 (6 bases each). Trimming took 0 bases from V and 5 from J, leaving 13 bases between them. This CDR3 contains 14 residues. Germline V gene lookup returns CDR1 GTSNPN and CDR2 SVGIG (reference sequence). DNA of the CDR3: TGTGCCTGGAGTGTAGTGGGGGGCAGGGAGACCCAGTACTTC. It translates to CAWSVVGGRETQYF.

In nucleotides, the CDR3 is TGTGCCATCCAAGACCTGCCCCCTTTACTTGCGGGAGGGCCGGATGAGCAGTTCTTC. This encodes CAIQDLPPLLAGGPDEQFF. This chain connects TRBV15 to TRBJ2-1; TRBD2 matches at 9 bases. The CDR3 totals 19 residues. V trimming: 10 bases; J trimming: 8 bases; junction bases outside the gene matches: 27. Per germline, CDR1 LNHNV and CDR2 YYDKDF (reference sequence).

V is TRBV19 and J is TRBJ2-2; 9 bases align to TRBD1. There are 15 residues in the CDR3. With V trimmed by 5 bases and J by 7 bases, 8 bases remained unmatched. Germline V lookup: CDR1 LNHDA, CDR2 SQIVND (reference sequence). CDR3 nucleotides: TGTGCCAGTAGTTCCCCACAGGGGGCTGACGGGGAGCTGTTTTTT. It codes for CASSSPQGADGELFF.

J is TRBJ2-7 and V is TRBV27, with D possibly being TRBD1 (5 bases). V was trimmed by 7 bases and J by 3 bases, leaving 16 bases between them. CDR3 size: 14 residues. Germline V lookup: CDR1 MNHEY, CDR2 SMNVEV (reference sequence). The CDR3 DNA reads TGTGCCAGCACCCCGGACAAGAACTACTACGAGCAGTACTTC. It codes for CASTPDKNYYEQYF.

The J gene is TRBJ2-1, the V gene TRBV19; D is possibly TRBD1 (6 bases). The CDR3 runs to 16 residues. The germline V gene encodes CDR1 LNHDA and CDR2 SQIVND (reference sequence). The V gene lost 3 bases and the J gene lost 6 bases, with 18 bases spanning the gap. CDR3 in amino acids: CASSILGASFGNEQFF. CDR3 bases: TGTGCCAGTAGTATTTTGGGGGCTAGTTTCGGCAATGAGCAGTTCTTC.

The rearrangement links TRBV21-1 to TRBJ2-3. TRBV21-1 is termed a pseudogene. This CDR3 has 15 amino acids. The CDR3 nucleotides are TGTGCCAGCAGCAAAGAGGGTCGGCTTACAGATACGCAGTATTTT. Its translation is CASSKEGRLTDTQYF.

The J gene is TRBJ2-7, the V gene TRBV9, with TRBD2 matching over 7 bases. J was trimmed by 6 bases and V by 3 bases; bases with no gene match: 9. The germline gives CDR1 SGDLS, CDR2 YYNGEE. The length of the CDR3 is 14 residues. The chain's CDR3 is CASSATGLDGEQYF. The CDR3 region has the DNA TGTGCCAGCAGCGCCACCGGACTAGACGGCGAGCAGTACTTC.

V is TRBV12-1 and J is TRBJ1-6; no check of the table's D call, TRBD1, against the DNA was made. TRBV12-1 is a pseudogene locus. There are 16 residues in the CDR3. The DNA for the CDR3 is TGTGCCAGCAGCTTGGTGTCCAGGGGGGTTTGTTCACCCCTCCACTTT. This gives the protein CASSLVSRGVCSPLHF.

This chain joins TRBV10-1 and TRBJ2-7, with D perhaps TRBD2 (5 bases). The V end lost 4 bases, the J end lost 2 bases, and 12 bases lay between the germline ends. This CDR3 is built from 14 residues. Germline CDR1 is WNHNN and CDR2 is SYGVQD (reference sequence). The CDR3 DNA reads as TGCGCCAGCAGTGGGACTCCCCGGCCCTACGAGCAGTACTTC. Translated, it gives CASSGTPRPYEQYF.

This CDR3 is CASSLFRVGASYNEQFF. In nucleotides, the CDR3 is TGTGCCAGCAGTTTATTTCGGGTAGGGGCATCCTACAATGAGCAGTTCTTC. The genes are TRBV27 and TRBJ2-1, with D maybe TRBD1 (5 bases). Germline V gene lookup returns CDR1 MNHEY and CDR2 SMNVEV (reference sequence). The CDR3 is made up of 17 amino acids. The V gene lost 1 base and the J gene lost 1 base, with 14 bases spanning the gap.

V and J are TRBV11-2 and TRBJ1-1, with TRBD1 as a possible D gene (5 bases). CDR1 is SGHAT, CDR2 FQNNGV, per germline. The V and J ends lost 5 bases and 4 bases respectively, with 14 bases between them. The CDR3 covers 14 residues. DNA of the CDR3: TGTGCCAGCAGCGCGACAGTTTCCGGCACTGAAGCTTTCTTT. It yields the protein CASSATVSGTEAFF.

CDR3 loop: CASSFFAHEQYF. CDR3 DNA sequence: TGTGCCAGCAGCTTTTTCGCCCACGAGCAGTACTTC. The rearrangement joins TRBV7-2 to TRBJ2-7; D is ambiguous. V lost 3 bases to trimming and J lost 5 bases, with 8 bases between them. The CDR3 loop spans 12 amino acids. Germline V gene data show CDR1 as SGHTA and CDR2 as FQGNSA.

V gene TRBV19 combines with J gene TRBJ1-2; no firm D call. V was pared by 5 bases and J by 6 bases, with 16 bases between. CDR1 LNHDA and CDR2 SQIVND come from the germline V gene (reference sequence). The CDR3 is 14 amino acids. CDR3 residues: CASSFQGFQNGYTF. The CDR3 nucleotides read TGTGCCAGTAGTTTCCAAGGGTTCCAGAATGGCTACACCTTC.